The clone carrying this T cell receptor beta chain was seen only once. The antigen is unknown. Profiled with immunoSEQ multiplex PCR; TCRdb holds only in-frame clones, not every one. The profile shows 100,000 or so clones, 89% of them singletons. The data were obtained in a study of PD-1 blockade in classical Hodgkin lymphoma. Study results and limitations: When set against healthy donors, newly diagnosed patients were reported to show lower baseline TCR diversity. Repertoire differences have undefined causes, possibly disease activity or prior therapy. Complete responders' baseline diversity resembled that of newly diagnosed patients.

Time point defined: cycle 4 day 1 (C4D1), after 6 weeks of nivolumab. All patients experienced relapse after autologous stem cell transplantation, and brentuximab vedotin exposure was variable. This TCR was recovered from a human donor with classical Hodgkin lymphoma. Sequenced here: peripheral blood mononuclear cells (PBMCs), sampled before the fourth cycle of nivolumab.

The CDR3 region has the DNA TGTGCCAGCAGTGGAAGGACCTTAACAGATACGCAGTATTTT. It yields the protein CASSGRTLTDTQYF. The chain recombines TRBV25-1 with TRBJ2-3; no definite D call. The CDR3 consists of 14 residues. CDR1 MGHDK and CDR2 SYGVNS come from the germline V gene. V gave up 4 bases and J gave up 3 bases, with 11 bases separating them.